This TCR beta chain was observed in a study of blood T cell repertoires in COVID-19. On the study more broadly: COVID-19 samples from acute and convalescent phases originated in the United States, Italy and Spain. Sample material is recorded as cDNA or gDNA derived from T cells, B-cell-depleted T cells, or PBMCs.

Study processing details: Amplification with reference gene primers provided the estimates of nucleated cell counts. Repertoires were generated with immunoSEQ multiplex PCR, while TCRdb's copy carries only in-frame clones and drops some. The D gene and trimming were derived from the DNA, and the V and J assignments and clone size from that table. Of 90,000 to 150,000 clones listed, 85% to 90% are singletons. This CDR3 spans 13 amino acids. Germline trimming cut 6 bases from V and 6 bases from J; bases unmatched to any gene: 6. Germline CDR1 is SGHTA and CDR2 is FQGTGA. The chain links TRBV7-3 to TRBJ2-7; 9 nucleotides agree with TRBD2. The sequencing input was peripheral blood. The receptor comes from a man in his 60s with acute or convalescent COVID-19. CDR3 amino acids: CASSRAGGSEQYF. In nucleotides, the CDR3 is TGTGCCAGCAGTCGAGCGGGAGGTTCCGAGCAGTACTTC.